The present entry profiles one T cell receptor beta chain with its context. The data were taken from a study of cytomegalovirus exposure and HLA in healthy donors. The PCR contained 60 Vbeta and 13 Jbeta primers. Using immunoSEQ multiplex PCR, the repertoire was profiled, and TCRdb retains in-frame clones only, with some absent. Of fewer than 140,000 clones in the sample, more than 75% are singletons; the top ten hold roughly 6%. The germline V and J ends were trimmed by 2 bases and 3 bases, with 12 bases remaining between them. CDR1 and CDR2 (germline): SGHRS, YFSETQ. CDR3 size: 14 residues. The rearrangement links TRBV5-1 to TRBJ2-7; D is uncertain. This sequence was found in a woman aged 50 to 60 in good health and CMV-seropositive. Sample: PBMCs. This chain's CDR3 is CASSFLTGDYEQYF. DNA of the CDR3: TGCGCCAGCAGCTTCCTAACTGGAGACTACGAGCAGTACTTC.